This TCR beta chain was found in a study of response to subunit inactivated influenza vaccine. A few counts support this clonotype. TCRdb called the RT-PCR reads again in MiXCR, with one record for every CDR3 protein. The table has about 480,000 distinct CDR3 sequences, around 13% seen once. Per the germline V gene, CDR1 is DFQATT and CDR2 is SNEGSKA (reference sequence). This CDR3 has 14 residues. The J segment lost 4 bases and the V segment lost 5 bases, leaving 10 bases of the junction unmatched. This chain connects TRBV20-1 to TRBJ1-2, with 7 nucleotides matching TRBD1. This material consisted of PBMCs from blood, taken 45 days after vaccination. The clonotype was recovered from a man aged 45-60 years who received an inactivated influenza vaccine. The CDR3 nucleotides are TGCAGTGCTCCTAGACAGGGAATCGGCTATGGCTACACCTTC. It encodes CSAPRQGIGYGYTF.